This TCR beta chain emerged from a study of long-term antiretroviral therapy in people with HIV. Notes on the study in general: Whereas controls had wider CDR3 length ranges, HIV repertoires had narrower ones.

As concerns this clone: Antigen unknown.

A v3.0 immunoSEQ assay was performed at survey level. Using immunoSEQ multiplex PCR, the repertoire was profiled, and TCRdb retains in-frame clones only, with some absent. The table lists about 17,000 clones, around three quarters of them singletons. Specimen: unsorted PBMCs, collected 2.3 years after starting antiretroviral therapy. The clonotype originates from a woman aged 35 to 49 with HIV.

This CDR3 reads CASSTYLLTGDYEQYF. As DNA, the CDR3 is TGTGCCAGCAGCACGTACCTGTTGACAGGAGACTACGAGCAGTACTTC. The gene calls are TRBV7-9 and TRBJ2-7; D might be TRBD1 (6 bases). V lost 5 bases, J lost 3 bases, and 20 bases lay in between. The CDR3 totals 16 residues. The germline gives CDR1 SEHNR, CDR2 FQNEAQ (reference sequence).